A single sample gave rise to the 12 T cell receptor beta chains below, sequenced in a study of T cells in tuberculosis. Sequencing used immunoSEQ multiplex PCR; TCRdb keeps in-frame clones, though not all of them. The sample contains roughly 32,000 clones, 93% of which appear only once. The time point is: new active TB diagnosis, blood taken before or within 7 days of starting treatment. The sample consisted of PBMCs, taken at tuberculosis diagnosis. Every receptor here comes from an adult with tuberculosis.

The CDR3 spells CASSDQGRAEAFF. CDR3 DNA: TGCGCCAGCAGCGACCAGGGGCGCGCTGAAGCTTTCTTT. V and J are TRBV4-1 and TRBJ1-1; D may be TRBD1 (6 bases). V dropped 5 bases and J dropped 6 bases, with 13 bases sitting between them. Germline V CDR1 and CDR2: MGHRA, YSYEKL. This CDR3 spans 13 amino acids.

This chain joins TRBV10-1 and TRBJ2-3, with TRBD1 matching over 12 bases. The CDR3 spans 15 residues. Unmatched junction bases numbered 7, after V lost 6 bases and J lost 6 bases. Germline CDR1 WNHNN, CDR2 SYGVQD (reference sequence). The CDR3 DNA is TGCGCCAGCAGCCCGGGACAGGGGGCAATGGATACGCAGTATTTT. Translating gives CASSPGQGAMDTQYF.

The chain carries TRBV5-6 and TRBJ2-5, with TRBD1 as a possible D gene (7 bases). V was cut by 4 bases and J by 5 bases, with 12 bases left in between. The germline V gene has CDR1 SGHDT and CDR2 YYEEEE. The CDR3 runs to 13 residues. Here the CDR3 DNA reads TGTGCCAGCAGCGGAGGGGGCAGGGAGACCCAGTACTTC. Encoded protein: CASSGGGRETQYF.

The table lists this clone with a count of one. The V gene is TRBV29-1, the J gene TRBJ2-2; the match to TRBD2 covers 11 bases. J lost 4 bases, V lost 6 bases, and 19 bases had no gene match. Germline values: CDR1 SQVTM, CDR2 ANQGSEA. The CDR3 extends over 19 amino acids. CDR3 sequence reads: CSVRWGTSGHRRGTGELFF. The DNA for the CDR3 is TGCAGCGTCAGATGGGGGACTAGCGGCCACCGGAGGGGCACCGGGGAGCTGTTTTTT.

The V call is TRBV6-7, the J call TRBJ2-1; 8 nucleotides match TRBD2. TRBV6-7 is an open reading frame, and its role is uncertain. This CDR3 has 15 residues. The junction had 5 bases not matched to a gene; V was cut back by 2 bases and J by 5 bases. The CDR3 region is CASSYGDSGNNEQFF. The CDR3 nucleotides are TGTGCCAGCAGTTACGGGGATAGCGGGAACAATGAGCAGTTCTTC.

This chain connects TRBV30 to TRBJ1-2; possibly TRBD1 for D (5 bases). This CDR3 is built from 15 residues. Between the trimmed V and J ends, which lost 0 bases and 0 bases, there was a span of 11 bases. Germline V gene sequence: CDR1 GTSNPN, CDR2 SVGIG (reference sequence). DNA of the CDR3: TGTGCCTGGAGTGTAGGAAGGGGATCTAACTATGGCTACACCTTC. Amino acid sequence: CAWSVGRGSNYGYTF.

This rearrangement joins TRBV4-1 to TRBJ1-1, with D tentatively TRBD1 (5 bases). The CDR3 runs 17 residues. Germline CDR1 MGHRA, CDR2 YSYEKL. Trimming left V 3 bases short and J 1 base short, with 18 bases between. The CDR3 nucleotides are TGCGCCAGCAGCCATTCGATCGGGGGGGGATGGAACACTGAAGCTTTCTTT. Protein product: CASSHSIGGGWNTEAFF.

The J gene is TRBJ2-1, the V gene TRBV6-4, with 10 bases matching TRBD2. In germline, CDR1 is MRHNA, CDR2 SNTAGT. V was clipped by 5 bases and J by 2 bases; unmatched bases: 12. The CDR3 length is 18 residues. The CDR3 DNA follows: TGTGCCAGCAGTCCCCGAATAGCGGGAGGCCTGGCCTACAATGAGCAGTTCTTC. Protein sequence: CASSPRIAGGLAYNEQFF.

This chain links TRBV2 with TRBJ1-5; D may be TRBD1 (5 bases). Germline CDR1 SNHLY, CDR2 FYNNEI. This CDR3 contains 15 residues. V was clipped by 1 base and J by 3 bases, with 10 bases between them. The CDR3 nucleotides read TGTGCCAGCAGTGAAGAACAGGTGAACAATCAGCCCCAGCATTTT. As protein: CASSEEQVNNQPQHF.

This rearrangement joins TRBV6-6 to TRBJ2-7; weak D call: TRBD1 (6 bases). CDR3 length equals 15 residues. Germline V CDR1 and CDR2: MNHNY, SVGAGI (reference sequence). With 5 bases removed from V and 3 bases from J, the gap between germline ends came to 17 bases. The DNA for the CDR3 is TGTGCCAGCAGTGATACCCCAGGGGTCCTCTACGAGCAGTACTTC. Translating gives CASSDTPGVLYEQYF.

This chain uses TRBV10-3 with TRBJ2-3, with 10 bases matching TRBD2. Germline CDR1 is ENHRY and CDR2 is SYGVKD. Trimming removed 0 bases from V and 6 bases from J; junction bases left unmatched: 9. The CDR3 extends over 17 amino acids. The CDR3 coding sequence is TGTGCCATCAGTGAGTCGCTCTCTAGCGGGGGCGCGGATACGCAGTATTTT. Protein: CAISESLSSGGADTQYF.

This rearrangement joins TRBV18 to TRBJ2-7; D perhaps matches TRBD1 (6 bases). The CDR3 extends over 13 amino acids. The V end lost 3 bases, the J end lost 6 bases, and 12 bases lay between the germline ends. Germline V CDR1 and CDR2: KGHSH, LQKENI. This CDR3 reads CASSPARGLEQYF. For the CDR3, the DNA is TGTGCCAGCTCACCCGCCAGGGGCCTCGAGCAGTACTTC.